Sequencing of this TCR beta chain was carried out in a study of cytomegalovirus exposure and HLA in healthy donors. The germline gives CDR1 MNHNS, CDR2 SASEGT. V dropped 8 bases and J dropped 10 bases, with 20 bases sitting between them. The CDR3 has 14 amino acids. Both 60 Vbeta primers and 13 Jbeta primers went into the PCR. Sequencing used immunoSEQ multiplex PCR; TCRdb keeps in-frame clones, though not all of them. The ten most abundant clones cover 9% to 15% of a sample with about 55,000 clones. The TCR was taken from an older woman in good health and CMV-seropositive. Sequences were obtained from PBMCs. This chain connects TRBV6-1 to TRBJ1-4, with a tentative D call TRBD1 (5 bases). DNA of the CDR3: TGTGCCAGCTTTGCAGGGTTCGGGGGGGGAAAACTGTTTTTT. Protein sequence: CASFAGFGGGKLFF.